The clone carrying this T cell receptor (beta chain) was observed at least ten times. The sample comes from a study of identical twins. Germline CDR1 SGHRS, CDR2 YFSETQ. The germline V and J ends were trimmed by 0 bases and 1 base, with 10 bases remaining between them. The CDR3 has 15 amino acids. TCRdb ran MiXCR on the 5' RACE reads and lists one entry per CDR3 protein. The sample records about 500,000 distinct CDR3 sequences, around an eighth being singletons. This sample also belongs to another study, concerning yellow fever vaccine responses in identical twins.

Material for sequencing was CD4+ T cells sorted from blood. The clonotype was recovered from a young woman in good health. The chain employs TRBV5-1 and TRBJ2-5; D is perhaps TRBD1 (6 bases). In nucleotides, the CDR3 is TGCGCCAGCAGCTTGGTACAGGGATCCCAAGAGACCCAGTACTTC. This translates into CASSLVQGSQETQYF.